Listed below are T cell receptor beta chains from one sample, sequenced in a study of Ad26.COV2.S vaccination and SARS-CoV-2 variants. Repertoires were generated with immunoSEQ multiplex PCR, while TCRdb's copy carries only in-frame clones and drops some. Among 350,000 to 450,000 clones, about 90% were seen once, and the ten largest hold around 1.7%. The sequencing here drew on peripheral blood, taken in a trial of Ad26.COV2.S vaccine versus placebo. Receptors were obtained from a person between 18 and 65 years old who received the Ad26.COV2.S COVID-19 vaccine or a placebo. Each CDR3 is given with its conserved first and last residue. A D gene is named only where the DNA matches it firmly. Expanded clones are given a class, and other clones once, few, many or no size at all.

CDR3 length: 13
clone size: .
D gene: TRBD2
J gene: TRBJ2-7
V gene: TRBV6-5
CDR3 DNA: TGTGCCAGCAGTTATGGCGGGGGAAGCGAGCAGTACTTC
CDR3 protein: CASSYGGGSEQYF

CDR3 length: 15
clone size: .
D gene: .
J gene: TRBJ2-1
V gene: TRBV7-2
CDR3 DNA: TGTGCCAGCAGCTTACAGGGGCTCAGGAACAATGGGCAGTTCTTC
CDR3 protein: CASSLQGLRNNGQFF

CDR3 length: 17
clone size: once
D gene: .
J gene: TRBJ2-1
V gene: TRBV4-1
CDR3 DNA: TGCGCCAGCCGCGGTGCTCCACGGGGGGCCACCTACAATGAGCAGTTCTTC
CDR3 protein: CASRGAPRGATYNEQFF

CDR3 length: 15
clone size: .
D gene: TRBD1
J gene: TRBJ2-7
V gene: TRBV5-6
CDR3 DNA: TGTGCCAGCAGCTTCCCAAGACAGGGCTCCTACGAGCAGTACTTC
CDR3 protein: CASSFPRQGSYEQYF

CDR3 length: 17
clone size: .
D gene: .
J gene: TRBJ1-4
V gene: TRBV21-1
CDR3 DNA: TGTGCCAGCAGCAATCAACTACGACAGGGATGGGAAGAAAAACTGTTTTTT
CDR3 protein: CASSNQLRQGWEEKLFF

CDR3 length: 16
clone size: .
D gene: TRBD1
J gene: TRBJ2-2
V gene: TRBV18
CDR3 DNA: TGTGCCAGCTCACCACCAGGGACAGGGAACACCGGGGAGCTGTTTTTT
CDR3 protein: CASSPPGTGNTGELFF

CDR3 length: 14
clone size: once
D gene: .
J gene: TRBJ2-1
V gene: TRBV29-1
CDR3 DNA: TGCAGCGTTGCTGCGCTAGCTTTTGCAAATGAGCAGTTCTTC
CDR3 protein: CSVAALAFANEQFF

CDR3 length: 19
clone size: .
D gene: TRBD2
J gene: TRBJ2-3
V gene: TRBV11-2
CDR3 DNA: TGTGCCAGCAGCTCCCGACAACTGATAGCGGGACCTTACACAGATACGCAGTATTTT
CDR3 protein: CASSSRQLIAGPYTDTQYF

CDR3 length: 15
clone size: .
D gene: .
J gene: TRBJ2-2
V gene: TRBV5-1
CDR3 DNA: TGCGCCAGCAGCTTAGACAGCTCCAACACCGGGGAGCTGTTTTTT
CDR3 protein: CASSLDSSNTGELFF

CDR3 length: 16
clone size: .
D gene: .
J gene: TRBJ2-7
V gene: TRBV6-2/TRBV6-3
CDR3 DNA: TGTGCCAGCAGCCGGCCTGGGATCAGCGTGTTCTACGAGCAGTACTTC
CDR3 protein: CASSRPGISVFYEQYF

CDR3 length: 16
clone size: .
D gene: .
J gene: TRBJ1-5
V gene: TRBV6-2/TRBV6-3
CDR3 DNA: TGTGCCAGCAGCCCCCCGAAGGGGGGGTACGATCAGCCCCAGCATTTT
CDR3 protein: CASSPPKGGYDQPQHF

CDR3 length: 14
clone size: .
D gene: .
J gene: TRBJ1-5
V gene: TRBV30
CDR3 DNA: TGTGCCTGGAGTGTAGGGCCTTTGGGCCAGCCCCAGCATTTT
CDR3 protein: CAWSVGPLGQPQHF

CDR3 length: 13
clone size: .
D gene: .
J gene: TRBJ2-7
V gene: TRBV6-5
CDR3 DNA: TGTGTCACGGGGAACACGGATGGATACGAGCAGTACTTC
CDR3 protein: CVTGNTDGYEQYF

CDR3 length: 17
clone size: .
D gene: TRBD1
J gene: TRBJ2-2
V gene: TRBV3-1/TRBV3-2
CDR3 DNA: TGTGCCAGCAGCCCGACAGGGGGCAATATAAACACCGGGGAGCTGTTTTTT
CDR3 protein: CASSPTGGNINTGELFF

CDR3 length: 16
clone size: .
D gene: .
J gene: TRBJ2-5
V gene: TRBV11-2
CDR3 DNA: TGTGCCAGCAGCTTAGAGGGGGGGCTTCTATCAGAGACCCAGTACTTC
CDR3 protein: CASSLEGGLLSETQYF

CDR3 length: 15
clone size: .
D gene: TRBD1
J gene: TRBJ2-7
V gene: TRBV5-1
CDR3 DNA: TGCGCCAGCAGCTCCGGGACAGGGGACGCCTACGAGCAGTACTTC
CDR3 protein: CASSSGTGDAYEQYF

CDR3 length: 17
clone size: .
D gene: .
J gene: TRBJ2-1
V gene: TRBV19
CDR3 DNA: TGTGCCAGTAGTATAGATCAAGGAGGGGGGGCCTACAATGAGCAGTTCTTC
CDR3 protein: CASSIDQGGGAYNEQFF

CDR3 length: 16
clone size: .
D gene: TRBD1
J gene: TRBJ2-5
V gene: TRBV28
CDR3 DNA: TGTGCCAGCAGTTTTCCCGGGACAGGGTCTTCGGAGACCCAGTACTTC
CDR3 protein: CASSFPGTGSSETQYF

CDR3 length: 13
clone size: .
D gene: TRBD1
J gene: TRBJ2-5
V gene: TRBV14
CDR3 DNA: TGTGCCAGCGGAAGGGACAGGCAAGAGACCCAGTACTTC
CDR3 protein: CASGRDRQETQYF

CDR3 length: 15
clone size: .
D gene: TRBD1
J gene: TRBJ2-2
V gene: TRBV7-8
CDR3 DNA: TGTGCCAGCAGCACGGGACAGACCGGCGTCGGGGAGCTGTTTTTT
CDR3 protein: CASSTGQTGVGELFF

CDR3 length: 14
clone size: once
D gene: .
J gene: TRBJ2-7
V gene: TRBV10-1
CDR3 DNA: TGCGCCAGCAGTGACGAGAGCTTATCCTACGAGCAGTACTTC
CDR3 protein: CASSDESLSYEQYF

CDR3 length: 17
clone size: .
D gene: TRBD1
J gene: TRBJ1-3
V gene: TRBV5-1
CDR3 DNA: TGCGCCAGCAGCTTGGAGGGGTCAGGGGGTCGTGGAAACACCATATATTTT
CDR3 protein: CASSLEGSGGRGNTIYF

CDR3 length: 17
clone size: .
D gene: TRBD1
J gene: TRBJ1-2
V gene: TRBV6-2/TRBV6-3
CDR3 DNA: TGTGCCAGCAGTTACACCGACTCCGGGACAGGGTCTGGCGGCTACACCTTC
CDR3 protein: CASSYTDSGTGSGGYTF

CDR3 length: 15
clone size: .
D gene: .
J gene: TRBJ1-3
V gene: TRBV9
CDR3 DNA: TGTGCCAGCAGCGGGGGCACAGGGCCTGGAAACACCATATATTTT
CDR3 protein: CASSGGTGPGNTIYF

CDR3 length: 15
clone size: .
D gene: .
J gene: TRBJ2-1
V gene: TRBV6-5
CDR3 DNA: TGTGCCAGCAGTTACTCGATGGGGGTTTTGAATGAGCAGTTCTTC
CDR3 protein: CASSYSMGVLNEQFF

CDR3 length: 15
clone size: .
D gene: .
J gene: TRBJ2-2
V gene: TRBV28
CDR3 DNA: TGTGCCAGCAGTTTAAAAATCACGAACACCGGGGAGCTGTTTTTT
CDR3 protein: CASSLKITNTGELFF

CDR3 length: 14
clone size: .
D gene: TRBD1
J gene: TRBJ1-2
V gene: TRBV7-2
CDR3 DNA: TGTGCCAGCAGCTCACAACAGGGGGCAAGGGGCTACACCTTC
CDR3 protein: CASSSQQGARGYTF

CDR3 length: 12
clone size: .
D gene: .
J gene: TRBJ2-3
V gene: TRBV11-2
CDR3 DNA: TGTGCCAGCAGCATTCCACCAGATACGCAGTATTTT
CDR3 protein: CASSIPPDTQYF

CDR3 length: 13
clone size: .
D gene: .
J gene: TRBJ1-2
V gene: TRBV10-3
CDR3 DNA: TGTGCCATCAGTGAGTCGACTGTGGGATTGTCCACCTTC
CDR3 protein: CAISESTVGLSTF

CDR3 length: 15
clone size: .
D gene: .
J gene: TRBJ2-3
V gene: TRBV5-4
CDR3 DNA: TGTGCCAGCAGCTTGCGGGCGGGGCCCACAGATACGCAGTATTTT
CDR3 protein: CASSLRAGPTDTQYF

CDR3 length: 10
clone size: .
D gene: .
J gene: TRBJ2-7
V gene: TRBV6-5
CDR3 DNA: TGTGCCAGCAGCAACTACGAGCAGTACTTC
CDR3 protein: CASSNYEQYF

CDR3 length: 16
clone size: once
D gene: TRBD2
J gene: TRBJ2-7
V gene: TRBV6-2/TRBV6-3
CDR3 DNA: TGTGCCAGCAGCCTACTAGCGGAAAGACCGACCTACGAGCAGTACTTC
CDR3 protein: CASSLLAERPTYEQYF

CDR3 length: 12
clone size: .
D gene: .
J gene: TRBJ2-7
V gene: TRBV29-1
CDR3 DNA: TGCAGCGTTGAAGGCGCGAACTACGAGCAGTACTTC
CDR3 protein: CSVEGANYEQYF

CDR3 length: 12
clone size: .
D gene: TRBD2
J gene: TRBJ2-7
V gene: TRBV19
CDR3 DNA: TGTGCCAGCACGGGGGGTTCCTACGAGCAGTACTTC
CDR3 protein: CASTGGSYEQYF

CDR3 length: 15
clone size: .
D gene: TRBD1
J gene: TRBJ1-2
V gene: TRBV5-1
CDR3 DNA: TGCGCCAGCAGCTTGGGACAGGGGAGAGGAAATGGCTACACCTTC
CDR3 protein: CASSLGQGRGNGYTF

CDR3 length: 19
clone size: once
D gene: TRBD2
J gene: TRBJ2-3
V gene: TRBV7-2
CDR3 DNA: TGTGCCAGCAGCTTAAGTTTGCTAGCGGGGGGGCCTAACACAGATACGCAGTATTTT
CDR3 protein: CASSLSLLAGGPNTDTQYF

CDR3 length: 14
clone size: .
D gene: .
J gene: TRBJ2-3
V gene: TRBV30
CDR3 DNA: TGTGCCTGGAGCCGGACGGTTAGCACAGATACGCAGTATTTT
CDR3 protein: CAWSRTVSTDTQYF

CDR3 length: 12
clone size: once
D gene: .
J gene: TRBJ1-5
V gene: TRBV6-5
CDR3 DNA: TGTGCCAGCAGTACTGGGAATCAGCCCCAGCATTTT
CDR3 protein: CASSTGNQPQHF

CDR3 length: 15
clone size: .
D gene: TRBD2
J gene: TRBJ2-5
V gene: TRBV7-2
CDR3 DNA: TGTGCCAGCAGCCGCCAGCGGGGGAACCAAGAGACCCAGTACTTC
CDR3 protein: CASSRQRGNQETQYF

CDR3 length: 14
clone size: .
D gene: .
J gene: TRBJ2-7
V gene: TRBV7-9
CDR3 DNA: TGTGCCAGCAGCTTAGGCAGGGCCCCCTACGAGCAGTACTTC
CDR3 protein: CASSLGRAPYEQYF

CDR3 length: 13
clone size: .
D gene: TRBD1
J gene: TRBJ2-3
V gene: TRBV5-1
CDR3 DNA: TGCGCCAGCAGCAGCCGACAGGGGGATACGCAGTATTTT
CDR3 protein: CASSSRQGDTQYF

CDR3 length: 13
clone size: .
D gene: .
J gene: TRBJ1-2
V gene: TRBV15
CDR3 DNA: TGTGCCACCAGCAGAGACAGGAACTATGGCTACACCTTC
CDR3 protein: CATSRDRNYGYTF

CDR3 length: 15
clone size: .
D gene: .
J gene: TRBJ1-6
V gene: TRBV3-1/TRBV3-2
CDR3 DNA: TGTGCCAGCAGCCAAAACCTACAGGGAAATTCACCCCTCCACTTT
CDR3 protein: CASSQNLQGNSPLHF

CDR3 length: 14
clone size: once
D gene: .
J gene: TRBJ1-1
V gene: TRBV4-1
CDR3 DNA: TGCGCCAGCAGCCCACGGGACGCCCAAAGTGAAGCTTTCTTT
CDR3 protein: CASSPRDAQSEAFF